One TCR beta chain is described in this entry. Its antigen is unidentified. The data originate from a study of T cell responses to AZD1222 COVID-19 vaccine. Study-level points and caveats: The donor group comprised mostly white British people and more females; the analysis possibly underestimated clonal diversity. The study sampled repertoires only after the peak T cell response. The span of vaccine-associated CD4 TCRs extended across spike, with dominance at 160-218 and 743-854.

TCRdb's table, derived via immunoSEQ multiplex PCR, lists solely in-frame clones and lacks some. The table records some 120,000 clones, about 90% of them present only once. This CDR3 has 15 amino acids. Germline assignment: CDR1 LGHDT and CDR2 YNNKEL (reference sequence). J was trimmed by 4 bases and V by 4 bases; bases with no gene match: 5. The specimen was peripheral blood, collected on day 0 of AZD1222 vaccination. This TCR derives from an adult in good health. The chain joins TRBV3-1 (or the pseudogene TRBV3-2) to TRBJ1-5; 9 nucleotides match TRBD1. CDR3 nucleotide sequence: TGTGCCAGCAGCCCACAGGGGGCATGGAATCAGCCCCAGCATTTT. Translation gives CASSPQGAWNQPQHF.